Listed below are T cell receptor beta chains from one sample, sequenced in a study of cytomegalovirus exposure and HLA in healthy donors. Profiling relied on immunoSEQ multiplex PCR, and the TCRdb table lists in-frame clones only, not all of them. The sample holds approximately 110,000 clones; 86% are singletons and the top ten take approximately 4%. The source material was PBMCs. The receptor source for this set is a woman under 30 in good health and CMV-seropositive. Both conserved end residues are part of each CDR3. Fields, in order: D gene, J gene, clone size, V gene, CDR3 DNA, CDR3 protein. A D gene is named only where the DNA matches it firmly. The size entry is marked missing in some rows and otherwise reads once, few, many or a size class.

TRBD2,TRBJ2-5,-,TRBV27,TGTGCCAGCAGTTTATCCCCTAGCGGGAGGGAGACCCAGTACTTC,CASSLSPSGRETQYF
-,TRBJ2-3,-,TRBV9,TGTGCCAGCAGCGTAGGGCTGAATACGCAGTATTTT,CASSVGLNTQYF
TRBD1,TRBJ2-7,few,TRBV5-4,TGTGCCAGCAGCCGGCCGACAGGGTCAGGATGGGAGCAGTACTTC,CASSRPTGSGWEQYF
TRBD1,TRBJ1-4,-,TRBV19,TGTGCCAGCCGCCTGACAGGGCTTAGTGAAAAACTGTTTTTT,CASRLTGLSEKLFF
-,TRBJ1-1,-,TRBV4-2,TGTGCCAGCAGCCAAGAGTTGGCCAGGGAAGCTTTCTTT,CASSQELAREAFF
-,TRBJ2-1,-,TRBV7-9,TGTGCCAGCAGCTTAGTGTTCGAGGGTTTGGCCTCCTACAATGAGCAGTTCTTC,CASSLVFEGLASYNEQFF
TRBD1,TRBJ1-2,-,TRBV11-3,TGTGCCAGCAGGACCACAGGGGGCATCTATGGCTACACCTTC,CASRTTGGIYGYTF
-,TRBJ2-5,-,TRBV5-1,TGCGCCAGCAGCTTGGAAGGGGCTGGGCAAGAGACCCAGTACTTC,CASSLEGAGQETQYF
TRBD2,TRBJ2-3,-,TRBV5-1,TGCGCCAGCAGCGCGGCACCGGGACTAGCAACAGATACGCAGTATTTT,CASSAAPGLATDTQYF
-,TRBJ2-1,-,TRBV2,TGTGCCAGCAGCGGGCGCGGGGCTCAAGGGTTCTTC,CASSGRGAQGFF
-,TRBJ2-2,-,TRBV19,TGTGCCAGTAGTATAGATCTTGGCAGGATGAACACCGGGGAGCTGTTTTTT,CASSIDLGRMNTGELFF
TRBD1,TRBJ1-1,-,TRBV7-9,TGTGCCACAACCACGAGGGGGCCCGGGGCTGAAGCTTTCTTT,CATTTRGPGAEAFF
-,TRBJ2-7,-,TRBV27,TGTGCCAGCAGTTTACAAGGGGCAGGGACCTACGAGCAGTACTTC,CASSLQGAGTYEQYF
TRBD1,TRBJ2-7,-,TRBV19,TGTGCCAGTAGTTCCCGGGACAGGGCCTACGAGCAGTACTTC,CASSSRDRAYEQYF
-,TRBJ2-5,-,TRBV30,TGTGCCTGGAGTGTACGAAGGGGAGGACGCCAAGAGACCCAGTACTTC,CAWSVRRGGRQETQYF
-,TRBJ1-2,-,TRBV30,TGTGCCTGGAGTTTACGGGCGGGGGGCTACACCTTC,CAWSLRAGGYTF
TRBD1,TRBJ1-2,-,TRBV19,TGTGCCAGTAGTACCCGGACAGGCTATGGCTACACCTTC,CASSTRTGYGYTF
TRBD1,TRBJ2-3,-,TRBV7-9,TGTGCCAGCAGCCCCCGGGACAGGGGGACAGATACGCAGTATTTT,CASSPRDRGTDTQYF
TRBD1,TRBJ2-1,once,TRBV5-1,TGCGCCAGCAGCCCGCCGGGACAGAACAATGAGCAGTTCTTC,CASSPPGQNNEQFF
TRBD1,TRBJ1-4,-,TRBV2,TGTGCCAGCAGTCTACAGGGGCTAGGTGAAAAACTGTTTTTT,CASSLQGLGEKLFF
TRBD1,TRBJ2-7,-,TRBV20-1,TGCAGTGCAGACAGGGGCTACGAGCAGTACTTC,CSADRGYEQYF
TRBD2,TRBJ2-1,-,TRBV5-4,TGTGCCAGCAGCTTGGACGGCGGGGGGGTGCGCAATGAGCAGTTCTTC,CASSLDGGGVRNEQFF
-,TRBJ2-5,-,TRBV6-5,TGTGCCAGCAGTTACTCCGGTTGGGCGGAGACCCAGTACTTC,CASSYSGWAETQYF
-,TRBJ2-7,-,TRBV9,TGTGCCAGCAGCGTAGCAGGGGTTGGCGAGCAGTACTTC,CASSVAGVGEQYF
TRBD1,TRBJ1-1,-,TRBV4-1,TGCGCCAGCAGTCCAAGACAGGGTCCCGGGACGGCAGACACTGAAGCTTTCTTT,CASSPRQGPGTADTEAFF
-,TRBJ2-1,-,TRBV2,TGTGCCAGCAGAGACAGGTACAATGAGCAGTTCTTC,CASRDRYNEQFF
TRBD1,TRBJ1-1,-,TRBV6-5,TGTGCCAGCAGTTACTCGAAGGGACAGGGGGAAACTGAAGCTTTCTTT,CASSYSKGQGETEAFF
-,TRBJ1-5,-,TRBV28,TGTGCCAGCAGTTACTCGGGGAACTCCAATCAGCCCCAGCATTTT,CASSYSGNSNQPQHF
-,TRBJ1-5,-,TRBV19,TGTGCCAGTAACCCCGAGGGAGGGGTTCAGCCCCAGCATTTT,CASNPEGGVQPQHF
-,TRBJ1-6,-,TRBV10-2,TGCGCCAGCAGTTTGGGGGCCAATTCACCCCTCCACTTT,CASSLGANSPLHF
TRBD1,TRBJ2-1,-,TRBV6-1,TGTGCCAGCAGTGAGGATCGACAGGGGAATGAGCAGTTCTTC,CASSEDRQGNEQFF
TRBD2,TRBJ2-1,-,TRBV7-8,TGTGCCAGCAGCTTAGGACTAGCGGCCACCGGTGAGCAGTTCTTC,CASSLGLAATGEQFF
-,TRBJ2-1,few,TRBV6-1,TGTGCCAGCAGTGAAGTTGGTAGCCTCAATGAGCAGTTCTTC,CASSEVGSLNEQFF
TRBD1,TRBJ1-2,-,TRBV5-4,TGTGCCAGCAGCTCAGGGGGCTCGGGCTATGGCTACACCTTC,CASSSGGSGYGYTF
-,TRBJ2-2,-,TRBV5-1,TGCGCCAGCAGCTTGGTTATAACCGGGGAGCTGTTTTTT,CASSLVITGELFF
TRBD2,TRBJ2-7,-,TRBV2,TGTGCCAGCAGCGGGGGTTGGATCAGCGGGACGTACGAGCAGTACTTC,CASSGGWISGTYEQYF